This T cell receptor (beta chain) was sequenced during a study of blood T cell repertoires in COVID-19. Sequencing was performed with immunoSEQ multiplex PCR; in TCRdb, only in-frame clones are kept and a portion is missing. Among 250,000 to 350,000 clones, 90% were seen once, and the ten largest hold around 4.3%. V was clipped by 5 bases and J by 5 bases, with 10 bases between them. This CDR3 is built from 12 residues. The germline gives CDR1 KGHSH, CDR2 LQKENI. The receptor comes from a woman younger than 30 with acute COVID-19. The sample comprised PBMCs or T cells enriched from blood (not recorded which). The rearrangement joins TRBV18 to TRBJ2-7, with a tentative D call TRBD2 (5 bases). CDR3 protein: CASSSSGNEQYF. DNA for the CDR3: TGTGCCAGCTCATCTTCCGGGAACGAGCAGTACTTC.